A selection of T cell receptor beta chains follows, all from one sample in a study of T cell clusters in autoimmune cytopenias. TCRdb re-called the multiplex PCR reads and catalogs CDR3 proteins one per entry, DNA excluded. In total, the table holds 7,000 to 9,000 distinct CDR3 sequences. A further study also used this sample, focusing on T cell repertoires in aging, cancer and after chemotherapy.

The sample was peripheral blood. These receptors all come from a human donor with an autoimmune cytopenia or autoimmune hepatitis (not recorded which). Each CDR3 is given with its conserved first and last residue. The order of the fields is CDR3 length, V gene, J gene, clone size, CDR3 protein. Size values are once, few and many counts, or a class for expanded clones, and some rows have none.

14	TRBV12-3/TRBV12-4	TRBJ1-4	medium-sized	CASRDREWGEKLFF
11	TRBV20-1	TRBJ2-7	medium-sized	CSARVHLGQYF
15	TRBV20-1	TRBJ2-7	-	CSASNPGQGLYEQYF
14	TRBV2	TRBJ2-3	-	CASGEAALTDTQYF
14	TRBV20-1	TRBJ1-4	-	CSARDVSTNEKLFF
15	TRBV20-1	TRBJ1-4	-	CSARVPGTGYEKLFF
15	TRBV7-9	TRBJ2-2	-	CASSLAGLHTGELFF
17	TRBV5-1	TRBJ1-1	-	CASSPGGGAIVSTEAFF
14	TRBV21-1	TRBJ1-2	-	CASSKSRLVYGYTF
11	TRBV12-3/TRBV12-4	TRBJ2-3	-	CASTYRDTQYF
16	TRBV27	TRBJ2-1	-	CASSSRTFISYNEQFF
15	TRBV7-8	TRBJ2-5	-	CASSFSGGVLETQYF
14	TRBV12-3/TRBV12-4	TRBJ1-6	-	CASSRQGAVSPLHF
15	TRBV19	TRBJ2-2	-	CASSIDREYTGELFF
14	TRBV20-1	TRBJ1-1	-	CSASARGGNTEAFF
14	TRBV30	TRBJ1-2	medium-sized	CACSMGQSNYGYTF
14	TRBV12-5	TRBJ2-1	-	CASGLLGTVNEQFF
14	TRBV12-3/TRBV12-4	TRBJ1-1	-	CASSLGQGNTEAFF
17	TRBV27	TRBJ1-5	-	CASKRAGGAYSRQPQHF
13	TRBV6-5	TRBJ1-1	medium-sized	CASRERMNTEAFF
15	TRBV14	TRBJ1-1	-	CASSQGWAQDTEAFF
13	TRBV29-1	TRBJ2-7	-	CSGGTGGYNEQYF
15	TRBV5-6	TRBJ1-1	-	CASSLLGQGNSEAFF
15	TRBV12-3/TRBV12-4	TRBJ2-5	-	CASSLGLAAQETQYF
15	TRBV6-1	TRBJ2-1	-	CASSETSGRRDEQFF
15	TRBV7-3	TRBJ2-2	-	CASSPDRWTSGELFF
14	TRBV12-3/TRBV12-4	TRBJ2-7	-	CASSWGGISYEQYF
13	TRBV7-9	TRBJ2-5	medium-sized	CASSLQGQETQYF
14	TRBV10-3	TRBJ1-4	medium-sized	CASSGQGAEEKLFF
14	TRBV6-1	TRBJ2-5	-	CASSEPGMQETQYF
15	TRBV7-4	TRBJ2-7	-	CATTLDRASYNEQFF
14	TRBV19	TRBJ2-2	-	CASRGQGASRELFF
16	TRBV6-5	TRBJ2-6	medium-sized	CASSYRRGSGANVLTF
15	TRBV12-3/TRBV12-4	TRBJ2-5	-	CASSFGLYPQETQYF
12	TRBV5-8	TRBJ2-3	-	CASSTGRDTQYF
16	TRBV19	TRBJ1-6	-	CASSSRFVSYNSPLHF
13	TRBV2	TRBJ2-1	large	CASSEYPGNEQFF
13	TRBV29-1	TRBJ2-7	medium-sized	CSVLEWGRYEQYF
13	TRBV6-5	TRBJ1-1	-	CASQGRGNTEAFF
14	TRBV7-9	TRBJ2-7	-	CASSRGGVFHEQYF
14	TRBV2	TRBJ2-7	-	CASRATGTTYEQYF
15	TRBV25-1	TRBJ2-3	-	CASSAHKGTADTQYF
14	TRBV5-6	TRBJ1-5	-	CASSLISSWQPQHF
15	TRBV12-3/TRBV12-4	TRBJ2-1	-	CASSLGRSSYNEQFF
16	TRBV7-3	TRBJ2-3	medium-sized	CASSLGGLGVTDTQYF
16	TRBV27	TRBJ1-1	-	CASSLGRGLGNTEAFF
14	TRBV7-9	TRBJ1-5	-	CASSQFKGNQPQHF
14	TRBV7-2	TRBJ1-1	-	CASSSQTGATEAFF
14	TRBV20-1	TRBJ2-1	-	CSGRDFRRNNEQFF
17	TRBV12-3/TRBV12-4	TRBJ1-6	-	CASSLTFLGSYNSPLHF
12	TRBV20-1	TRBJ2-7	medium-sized	CSARNRGHEQYF
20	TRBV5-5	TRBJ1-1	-	CASSLEPIRRTHRTNTEAFF
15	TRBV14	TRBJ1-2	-	CASSRVGDVNYGYTF
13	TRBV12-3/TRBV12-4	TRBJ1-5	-	CASSWGHNQPQHF